This entry lists 11 T cell receptor beta chains sequenced from one sample in a study of T cells in Graves' hyperthyroidism and ophthalmopathy. The TCR beta CDR3 regions underwent amplification using RNA transcripts as the source. During a first-round RT-PCR of the TCR CDR3, the HTBI primer set was used. One entry per CDR3 protein, called by TCRdb with MiXCR from the multiplex PCR reads. Of some 500,000 distinct CDR3 sequences listed, around 22% were seen once; the top ten hold 11%. Sequences were obtained from blood. The receptors come from a woman aged 25 to 39 with Graves' ophthalmopathy.

The rearrangement links TRBV20-1 to TRBJ2-5, with 9 bases matching TRBD1. This CDR3 has 14 residues. Looked up from germline, CDR1 is DFQATT and CDR2 is SNEGSKA (reference sequence). V lost 3 bases to trimming and J lost 3 bases; unmatched junction nucleotides: 5. The CDR3 nucleotides read TGCAGTGCTAGGACGTGGGACAGGGAAGAGACCCAGTACTTC. This translates into CSARTWDREETQYF.

The V and J genes are TRBV25-1 and TRBJ1-2; D call uncertain. CDR1 is MGHDK and CDR2 is SYGVNS in the germline V gene. The V and J ends lost 1 base and 7 bases respectively, with 7 bases between them. The CDR3 length is 12 residues. CDR3 sequence (DNA): TGTGCCAGCAGTGAATTGCGGGGTGGCTACACCTTC. Translated, it gives CASSELRGGYTF.

V usage is TRBV3-1 and J usage is TRBJ2-5; 7 nucleotides match TRBD1. The germline gives CDR1 LGHDT, CDR2 YNNKEL (reference sequence). The CDR3 has 14 amino acids. V dropped 2 bases and J dropped 3; count of bases not matched to a gene: 3. Here the CDR3 reads CASSQHGQEETQYF. The CDR3 DNA is TGTGCCAGCAGCCAACATGGACAGGAAGAGACCCAGTACTTC.

This clonotype was recorded many times. This rearrangement joins TRBV12-3 or TRBV12-4 to TRBJ1-1; the D is unclear. V was clipped by 0 bases and J by 0 bases, with 8 bases between them. The CDR3 sequence is 15 residues long. This chain's CDR3 is CASSLAGGVNTEAFF. The CDR3 coding sequence is TGTGCCAGCAGTTTAGCGGGTGGAGTGAACACTGAAGCTTTCTTT.

This chain connects TRBV7-8 to TRBJ2-5; 10 bases fit TRBD2. Trimming at V came to 5 bases and at J to 4 bases, leaving 10 bases not matched to a gene. In germline, CDR1 is SGHVS, CDR2 FQNEAQ. The CDR3 has 16 residues. The CDR3 nucleotides are TGTGCCAGCAGCCGCCCCCTAGCGGGAGTCCCAGAGACCCAGTACTTC. Translated: CASSRPLAGVPETQYF.

The chain has TRBV27 and TRBJ2-7; D is uncertain. From germline, CDR1 is MNHEY and CDR2 SMNVEV (reference sequence). The CDR3 has 16 amino acids. This chain's CDR3 is CASSTPTRDISYEQYV. CDR3 sequence (DNA): TGTGCCAGCAGTACCCCTACCAGAGACATCTCCTACGAGCAGTACGTA.

This clonotype was picked up many times. The CDR3 loop reads CSVESAGVNTGELFF. The CDR3 nucleotides read TGCAGCGTTGAATCGGCGGGGGTTAACACCGGGGAGCTGTTTTTT. The chain carries TRBV29-1 and TRBJ2-2; TRBD2 aligns across 7 bases. This CDR3 has 15 residues. The ends lost 2 bases at V and 2 bases at J; junction bases unmatched: 5. The germline V gene has CDR1 SQVTM and CDR2 ANQGSEA.

In nucleotides, the CDR3 is TGTGCCAGCAGTGAACCAGGGTCCCTTAACTATGGCTACACCTTC. It translates to CASSEPGSLNYGYTF. The chain has TRBV2 and TRBJ1-2, with a possible D match to TRBD1 (5 bases). V dropped 2 bases and J dropped 1 base, with 11 bases sitting between them. Germline V lookup: CDR1 SNHLY, CDR2 FYNNEI. The CDR3 is made up of 15 amino acids.

This clonotype was detected many times. The chain uses TRBV13 and TRBJ1-6; D is unclear. The CDR3 extends over 13 amino acids. Trimming shortened V by 3 bases and J by 11 bases, and 11 bases separated the two germline ends. Germline values: CDR1 PRHDT, CDR2 FYEKMQ (reference sequence). CDR3 DNA: TGTGCCAGCAGCTTGGCGCTTGGGACACCCCTCCACTTT. Translating gives CASSLALGTPLHF.

This clonotype has ten or more counts. The rearrangement joins TRBV4-3 to TRBJ1-5; unclear D gene. This CDR3 contains 16 residues. The germline V gene has CDR1 LGHNA and CDR2 YSLEER. The V end was cut by 0 bases, the J end by 5 bases, with 14 bases between. The CDR3 sequence is CASSQDWLKKDQPQHF. The CDR3 DNA reads TGCGCCAGCAGCCAAGATTGGCTCAAGAAGGATCAGCCCCAGCATTTT.

Ten or more counts support this clonotype. The chain couples TRBV6-1 to TRBJ2-7, with D unresolved. CDR1 and CDR2 (germline): MNHNS, SASEGT. The CDR3 runs 13 residues. The V gene lost 4 bases and the J gene lost 0 bases, with 7 bases spanning the gap. In nucleotides, the CDR3 is TGTGCCAGCAGTGGGGCCCTCTCCTACGAGCAGTACTTC. Translation: CASSGALSYEQYF.